The clone carrying this T cell receptor (beta chain) was seen more than once but under ten times. In the original analysis: For nucleated cells, counts were estimated from reference gene primer amplification. Produced via immunoSEQ multiplex PCR; TCRdb's table is partial and in-frame only. For V, J and clone size, that table is used; D and trimming come from the DNA. The profile shows 150,000 or so clones, about 90% of them singletons. The data originate from a study of blood T cell repertoires in COVID-19. Study-wide context: The samples span acute and convalescent COVID-19 from the United States, Italy and Spain. PBMCs, B-cell-depleted T cells, or T cells were the source of the cDNA or gDNA that made up the material.

Deletions cut 1 base from V and 10 bases from J, with 16 bases between. Germline V gives CDR1 LGHDT, CDR2 YNNKEL (reference sequence). There are 14 residues in the CDR3. Sequencing used peripheral blood. The receptor's source is a man in his fifties with acute or convalescent COVID-19. The chain couples TRBV3-1 (or the pseudogene TRBV3-2) to TRBJ1-1; perhaps TRBD1 as D (5 bases). The CDR3 DNA follows: TGTGCCAGCAGCCAAGGGAATGGGCAGGGAGGAGCTTTCTTT. Translating gives CASSQGNGQGGAFF.